A selection of T cell receptor beta chains follows, all from one sample in a study of blood T cell repertoires in COVID-19. The table came from immunoSEQ multiplex PCR; TCRdb's copy has only in-frame clones and leaves some out. The table includes 150,000 to 200,000 clones, about 81% detected once. The source material was peripheral blood. Receptors originate from an elderly woman with COVID-19, enrolled during active disease. Both conserved end residues are part of each CDR3. The size field is filled for only some rows; it gives once, few, many or a size class.

j_call	v_call	clone_size	cdr3_aa
TRBJ2-7	TRBV6-2/TRBV6-3	-	CASSWQGAIYEQYF
TRBJ2-7	TRBV10-1	-	CASTRQGLMGF
TRBJ1-6	TRBV7-2	-	CASSPGYSYNSPLHF
TRBJ2-5	TRBV27	-	CASSPLVSGQETQYF
TRBJ2-6	TRBV7-2	once	CASSPRTSLSGANVLTF
TRBJ1-2	TRBV5-6	-	CASSPRGPYGYTF
TRBJ1-2	TRBV25-1	-	CASRLGANYGYTF
TRBJ1-1	TRBV5-5	-	CASSLNRGTEAFF
TRBJ2-1	TRBV18	-	CASSPEAREGNEQFF
TRBJ2-7	TRBV28	-	CASSPPGQGHEQYF
TRBJ1-4	TRBV12-5	-	CASGQGAEKLFF
TRBJ1-2	TRBV12-3/TRBV12-4	-	CASSKQGTYGYTF
TRBJ2-7	TRBV5-4	few	CASSPLGGREQYF
TRBJ2-7	TRBV5-1	-	CASSGRSYEQYF
TRBJ1-2	TRBV5-5	-	CASSLDDYRVDGYTF
TRBJ2-7	TRBV11-2	-	CASSPRTGSVSYEQYF
TRBJ2-7	TRBV29-1	-	CSVEGGGTNYEQYF
TRBJ2-3	TRBV2	-	CASHPYGSADTQYF
TRBJ1-1	TRBV5-1	once	CASSSRDRGNTEAFF
TRBJ2-7	TRBV6-6	-	CASSLNIYEQYF
TRBJ2-2	TRBV4-1	once	CASSQEDGRDTGELFF
TRBJ2-7	TRBV28	-	CASRSGTGLYEQYF
TRBJ2-7	TRBV19	-	CASTPGQGPYEQYF
TRBJ2-5	TRBV5-1	-	CASSPDRPRGETQYF
TRBJ1-2	TRBV12-3/TRBV12-4	once	CASSFSVYGYTF
TRBJ2-7	TRBV5-4	-	CASSLVVGQDLTYEQYF
TRBJ1-5	TRBV2	-	CASVEGVDQPQHF
TRBJ2-3	TRBV28	many	CASSPLGRGTSTDTQYF
TRBJ1-3	TRBV3-1/TRBV3-2	many	CASSPWTGEAGNTIYF
TRBJ2-1	TRBV6-2/TRBV6-3	-	CASSYLSLAGGRVF
TRBJ2-7	TRBV18	-	CASSPSGGLNYEQYF
TRBJ2-5	TRBV5-4	-	CASSSTGATRETQYF
TRBJ2-1	TRBV14	-	CASSQDLLAGEYNEQFF
TRBJ2-3	TRBV6-5	-	CASSYAGTSGTDTQYF
TRBJ2-7	TRBV18	-	CASSSDEQGYEQYF
TRBJ1-1	TRBV9	-	CASSVGGGAYTEAFF
TRBJ2-5	TRBV7-2	-	CASSFQRGGQETQYF
TRBJ2-1	TRBV28	-	CASGQLAGGIEQFF
TRBJ2-7	TRBV5-5	-	CASSLVAGSSYEQYF
TRBJ1-1	TRBV6-6	-	CASSSHPGVTEAFF
TRBJ2-7	TRBV6-4	-	CASSDLAGVAYEQYF
TRBJ2-3	TRBV24-1	-	CATSGVAGFTDTQYF
TRBJ2-6	TRBV5-1	-	CASSSSVGAKGANVLTF
TRBJ2-5	TRBV15	-	CATSRDLRETQYF
TRBJ2-3	TRBV28	-	CASSFVGGDTQYF
TRBJ2-7	TRBV6-5	-	CASSYEGPPYEQYF
TRBJ2-1	TRBV5-8	-	CASNPGLAGYNEQFF
TRBJ2-3	TRBV2	-	CASNFQGGADTQYF
TRBJ2-3	TRBV5-1	-	CASNSGGPTDTQYF
TRBJ2-4	TRBV6-5	-	CASSIVAGAKNIQYF
TRBJ2-7	TRBV6-4	-	CASSELAGASYEQYF
TRBJ1-1	TRBV21-1	-	CASSNGLWDRGLVVNTEAFF
TRBJ2-7	TRBV7-9	-	CASSAQGSEQYF
TRBJ2-2	TRBV3-1/TRBV3-2	-	CASRQGSGELFF
TRBJ2-7	TRBV10-3	-	CAIRLAGSYEQYF
TRBJ2-3	TRBV5-1	-	CASSLGGGGHTDTQYF
TRBJ2-7	TRBV27	-	CASSHDRGQGVSYEQYF
TRBJ2-2	TRBV5-4	-	CASRRDSLRSGELFF